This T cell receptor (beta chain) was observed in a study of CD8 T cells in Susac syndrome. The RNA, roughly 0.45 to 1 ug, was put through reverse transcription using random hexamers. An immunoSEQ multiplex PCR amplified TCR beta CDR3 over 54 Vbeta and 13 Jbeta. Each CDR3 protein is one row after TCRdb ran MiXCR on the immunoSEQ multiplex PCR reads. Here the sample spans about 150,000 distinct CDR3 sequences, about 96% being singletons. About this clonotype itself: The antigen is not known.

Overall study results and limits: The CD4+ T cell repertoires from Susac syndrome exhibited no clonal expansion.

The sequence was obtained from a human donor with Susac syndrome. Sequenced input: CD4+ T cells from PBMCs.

The chain's CDR3 is CSVPGQPGQPQHF. DNA for the CDR3: TGCAGCGTCCCGGGACAGCCGGGCCAGCCCCAGCATTTT. V gene TRBV29-1 combines with J gene TRBJ1-5, with TRBD1 identical over 7 bases. The CDR3 totals 13 residues. Losses at the gene ends were 6 bases for V and 7 bases for J; bases not matched to a gene: 9. Germline CDR1 is SQVTM and CDR2 is ANQGSEA.